This TCR beta chain was captured by sequencing in a study of cytomegalovirus exposure and HLA in healthy donors. As for the study in general: Earlier results showed 117 million unique TCR beta sequences derived from roughly 180 million T cells. The study, taken as a whole, reports: The authors considered a cluster of highly shared sequence variants likely to be a sequencing artifact. In a later analysis, several top co-occurrence clusters appeared linked to parvovirus B19, influenza, CMV and Epstein-Barr virus.

As for this clone: Its antigen is still unknown.

The primer mix had 60 Vbeta and 13 Jbeta primers. The authors' processing: Roughly 80 million unique TCR beta chains, 10 million to 13 million of them shared, were counted by a later analysis. Sequencing was performed with immunoSEQ multiplex PCR; in TCRdb, only in-frame clones are kept and a portion is missing. V, J and clone size are taken as reported in that table, and D and trimming were inferred from the DNA itself. The sample shows roughly 250,000 clones, almost 85% of them seen only once. CDR3 length equals 17 residues. The junction had 7 bases not matched to a gene; V was cut back by 1 base and J by 0 bases. CDR1 LNHNV and CDR2 YYDKDF come from the germline V gene (reference sequence).

The clonotype originates from a woman aged 40 to 50 in good health and CMV-seropositive. J is TRBJ2-3 and V is TRBV15; TRBD2 agrees at 7 bases. Sequencing was performed on PBMCs. The chain's CDR3 is CATSRAHTSESTDTQYF. CDR3 sequence (DNA): TGTGCCACCAGCAGAGCACACACTAGCGAAAGCACAGATACGCAGTATTTT.